Here is one TCR beta chain with its context. Germline trimming cut 4 bases from V and 4 bases from J; bases unmatched to any gene: 4. This CDR3 has 14 amino acids. Per germline, CDR1 MNHNY and CDR2 SVGAGI (reference sequence). This specimen comes from a study of early T cells in non-severe SARS-CoV-2 infection. Study-level background: Sequencing used unsorted whole-blood bulk RNA, so chains lack pairing.

Unique molecular identifiers were attached to individual cDNA molecules. One entry per CDR3 protein results from TCRdb running MiXCR on the 5' RACE reads. The table shows approximately 90,000 distinct CDR3 sequences, with 9.5% to 15% occurring only once. The origin of this receptor is an adult who was a healthcare worker with PCR-confirmed SARS-CoV-2 infection or an uninfected control (not recorded which). The chain has TRBV6-6 and TRBJ1-5, with 7 bases that match TRBD1. The starting material was whole blood, obtained at baseline. The CDR3 protein is CASSFTGENQPQHF. DNA for the CDR3: TGTGCCAGCAGTTTCACAGGGGAGAATCAGCCCCAGCATTTT.